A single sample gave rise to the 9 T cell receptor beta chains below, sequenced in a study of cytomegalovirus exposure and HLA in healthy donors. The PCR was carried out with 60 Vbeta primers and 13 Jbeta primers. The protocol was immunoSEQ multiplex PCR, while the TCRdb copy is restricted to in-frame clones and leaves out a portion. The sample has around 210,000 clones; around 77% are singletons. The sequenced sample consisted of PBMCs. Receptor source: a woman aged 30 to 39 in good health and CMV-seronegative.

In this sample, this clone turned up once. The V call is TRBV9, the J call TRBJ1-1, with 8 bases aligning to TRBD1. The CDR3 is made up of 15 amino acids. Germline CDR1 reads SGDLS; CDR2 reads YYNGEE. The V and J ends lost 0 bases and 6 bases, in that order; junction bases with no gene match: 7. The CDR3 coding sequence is TGTGCCAGCAGCGTAGTAGGAACAGGGGGTCCTGAAGCTTTCTTT. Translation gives CASSVVGTGGPEAFF. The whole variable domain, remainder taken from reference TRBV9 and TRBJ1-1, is DSGVTQTPKHLITATGQRVTLRCSPRSGDLSVYWYQQSLDQGLQFLIQYYNGEERAKGNILERFSAQQFPDLHSELNLSSLELGDSALYFCASSVVGTGGPEAFFGQGTRLTVV.

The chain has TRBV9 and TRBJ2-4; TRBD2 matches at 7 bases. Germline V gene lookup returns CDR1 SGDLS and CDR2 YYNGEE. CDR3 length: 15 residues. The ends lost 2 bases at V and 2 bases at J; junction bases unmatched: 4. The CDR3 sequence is CASSVGGGSKNIQYF. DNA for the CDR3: TGTGCCAGCAGCGTTGGGGGGGGTTCCAAAAACATTCAGTACTTC.

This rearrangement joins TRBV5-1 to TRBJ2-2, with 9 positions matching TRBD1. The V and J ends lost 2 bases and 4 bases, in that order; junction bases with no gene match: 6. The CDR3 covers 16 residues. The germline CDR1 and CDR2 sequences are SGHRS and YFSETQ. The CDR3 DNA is TGCGCCAGCAGCTTAACAGGGGGCGAAGGCACCGGGGAGCTGTTTTTT. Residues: CASSLTGGEGTGELFF.

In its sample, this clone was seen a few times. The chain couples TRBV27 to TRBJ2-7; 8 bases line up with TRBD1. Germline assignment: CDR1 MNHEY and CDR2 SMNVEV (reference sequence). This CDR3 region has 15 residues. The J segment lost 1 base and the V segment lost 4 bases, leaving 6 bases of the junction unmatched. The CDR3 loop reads CASSSGQGRSYEQYF. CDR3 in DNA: TGTGCCAGCAGTTCAGGACAGGGTCGGTCCTACGAGCAGTACTTC.

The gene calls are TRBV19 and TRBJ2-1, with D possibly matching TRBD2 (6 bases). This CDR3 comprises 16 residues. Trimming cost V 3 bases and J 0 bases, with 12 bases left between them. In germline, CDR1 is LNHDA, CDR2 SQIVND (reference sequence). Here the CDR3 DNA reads TGTGCCAGTAGTATCTATCGGACTATCTCCTACAATGAGCAGTTCTTC. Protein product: CASSIYRTISYNEQFF.

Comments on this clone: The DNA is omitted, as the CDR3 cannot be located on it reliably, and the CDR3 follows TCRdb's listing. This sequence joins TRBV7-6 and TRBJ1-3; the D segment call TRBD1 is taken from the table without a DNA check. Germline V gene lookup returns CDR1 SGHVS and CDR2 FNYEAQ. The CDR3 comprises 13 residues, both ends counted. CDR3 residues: CASSLVGPGAFPF.

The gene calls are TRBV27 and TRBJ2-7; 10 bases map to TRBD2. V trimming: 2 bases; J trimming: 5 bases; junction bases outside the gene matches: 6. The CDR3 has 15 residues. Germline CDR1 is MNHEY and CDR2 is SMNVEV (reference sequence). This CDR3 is CASSLLAGVPHEQYF. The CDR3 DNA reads TGTGCCAGCAGTTTACTAGCGGGAGTTCCCCACGAGCAGTACTTC.

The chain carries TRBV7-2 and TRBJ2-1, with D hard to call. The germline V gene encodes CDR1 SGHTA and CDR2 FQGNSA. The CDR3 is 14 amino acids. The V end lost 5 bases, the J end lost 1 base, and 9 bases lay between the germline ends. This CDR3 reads CASSPGLSYNEQFF. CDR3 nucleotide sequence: TGTGCCAGCAGCCCAGGTCTGTCCTACAATGAGCAGTTCTTC.

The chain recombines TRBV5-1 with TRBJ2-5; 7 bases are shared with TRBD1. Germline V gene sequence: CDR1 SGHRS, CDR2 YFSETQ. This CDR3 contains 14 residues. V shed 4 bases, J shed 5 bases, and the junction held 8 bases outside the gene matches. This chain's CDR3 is CASSQRQGGETQYF. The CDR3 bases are TGCGCCAGCAGCCAGAGACAGGGTGGTGAGACCCAGTACTTC.